The rows below give T cell receptor beta chains drawn from one sample of a study of blood T cell repertoires in COVID-19. The protocol was immunoSEQ multiplex PCR, while the TCRdb copy is restricted to in-frame clones and leaves out a portion. The table shows 410,000 or so clones, with approximately 90% occurring only once. Sequencing was done on a sample of peripheral blood. All receptors derive from a woman aged 25 to 39 with active or convalescent COVID-19. CDR3s include the opening cysteine and the closing phenylalanine or tryptophan. D genes are given only for firm matches. Clone size is not always given. Where it is, it says once, few, many or a class for expanded clones.

D gene,clone size,J gene,V gene,CDR3 length,CDR3 protein,CDR3 DNA
.,few,TRBJ2-7,TRBV6-5,11,CASNREGEQYF,TGTGCCAGCAACAGGGAAGGCGAGCAGTACTTC
.,.,TRBJ1-5,TRBV4-1,15,CASSHLPIPRGAHNF,TGCGCCAGCAGCCACCTACCTATCCCCCGCGGGGCACACAATTTT
.,.,TRBJ1-4,TRBV6-1,16,CASSEEQAATNEKLFF,TGTGCCAGCAGTGAAGAGCAGGCTGCAACTAATGAAAAACTGTTTTTT
TRBD1,.,TRBJ2-7,TRBV11-2,16,CASSLEPGQGAYEQYF,TGTGCCAGCAGCTTGGAACCGGGACAGGGGGCCTACGAGCAGTACTTC
.,.,TRBJ1-5,TRBV12-3/TRBV12-4,13,CASKLEGSLPQHF,TGTGCCAGCAAACTCGAGGGTTCGTTGCCCCAGCATTTT
TRBD1,.,TRBJ1-1,TRBV6-5,15,CASSSGQGSGTEAFF,TGTGCCAGCAGTTCAGGACAGGGGTCAGGGACTGAAGCTTTCTTT
.,.,TRBJ1-4,TRBV23-1,15,CASYFPEPKNEKLFF,TGCGCCAGCTACTTCCCTGAGCCAAAGAATGAAAAACTGTTTTTT
TRBD2,.,TRBJ2-2,TRBV11-2,17,CASSSGPAGEPVGELFF,TGTGCCAGCAGCTCCGGTCCGGCGGGAGAACCGGTCGGGGAGCTGTTTTTT
TRBD1,.,TRBJ2-7,TRBV7-9,13,CASSLRGLSEQYF,TGTGCCAGCAGCTTAAGGGGGCTGAGTGAGCAGTACTTC
.,.,TRBJ2-1,TRBV5-1,15,CASSIGGGRVDEQFF,TGCGCCAGCAGCATTGGGGGCGGGAGAGTCGATGAGCAGTTCTTC
.,.,TRBJ2-3,TRBV9,11,CASSRLGSVYF,TGTGCCAGCAGCCGACTAGGGAGCGTGTATTTT
TRBD2,once,TRBJ2-5,TRBV29-1,14,CSIKGISGGETQYF,TGCAGCATAAAAGGGATATCGGGAGGGGAGACCCAGTACTTC
.,.,TRBJ2-7,TRBV2,14,CASSEVRVSYEQYF,TGTGCCAGCAGTGAAGTGAGGGTCTCCTACGAGCAGTACTTC
TRBD2,.,TRBJ2-5,TRBV27,15,CASSRLAGGRETQYF,TGTGCCAGCAGTCGACTAGCGGGAGGGCGGGAGACCCAGTACTTC